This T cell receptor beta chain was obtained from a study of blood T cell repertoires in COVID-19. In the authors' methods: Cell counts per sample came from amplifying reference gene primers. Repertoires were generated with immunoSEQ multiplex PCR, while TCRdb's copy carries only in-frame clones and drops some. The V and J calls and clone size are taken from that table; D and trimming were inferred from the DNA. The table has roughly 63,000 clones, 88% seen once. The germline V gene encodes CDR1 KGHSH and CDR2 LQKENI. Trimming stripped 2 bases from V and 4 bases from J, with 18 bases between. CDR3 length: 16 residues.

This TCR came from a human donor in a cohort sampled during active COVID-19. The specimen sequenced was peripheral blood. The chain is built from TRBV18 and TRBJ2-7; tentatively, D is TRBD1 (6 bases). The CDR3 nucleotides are TGTGCCAGCTCACCAGGCACACAGGGAGCAGGGTACGAGCAGTACTTC. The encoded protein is CASSPGTQGAGYEQYF.